This T cell receptor (beta chain) was identified during a study of blood T cells in healthy people across ages. General study results and limits: Per million T cells, TCR beta diversity dropped about linearly as age rose. CMV infection status of these donors was not known.

CDR3 size: 14 residues. The V gene's germline CDR1 is SGHTA and CDR2 FQGNSA. Trimming took 1 base from V and 4 from J, leaving 10 bases between them. As concerns this clonotype: The antigen remains undetermined.

The second PCR ran about 6 to 12 cycles with a sample-barcoded 5' primer and J-beta primers. TCRdb recomputed calls from the 5' RACE reads with MiXCR, one row per CDR3 protein. This repertoire shows over 500,000 distinct CDR3 sequences, roughly half found once; its top ten account for approximately 15%. Every participating donor contributed 7.5 to 10 milliliters of peripheral blood through a draw. There were at least 6 micrograms of total RNA extracted from every sample. This clonotype was sampled from a woman older than 75 in good health. J is TRBJ1-1 and V is TRBV7-2; possibly TRBD1 for D (6 bases). Sequenced: blood. CDR3 loop: CASSLDRVSTEAFF. The CDR3 bases are TGTGCCAGCAGCTTAGACAGGGTGAGCACTGAAGCTTTCTTT.